The 4 T cell receptor beta chains in this list originate from one sample, sequenced in a study of T cell responses to AZD1222 COVID-19 vaccine (dated by TCRdb to the early 2020s). The meaning of the sample's time point label: baseline before first vaccination. Receptor libraries were prepared by the immunoSEQ multiplex PCR assay. In TCRdb, the immuneACCESS table is reduced to in-frame sequences with V and J assigned. These tables do not hold every clone; where another copy was compared, an unresolved V gene accounts for under half, and the others remain unexplained. The sample yields approximately 120,000 clones; approximately 88% were counted once. Approximately 30% of the sample belongs to the ten largest clones. This specimen was peripheral blood, taken on day 0 of AZD1222 vaccination. Receptor source: an adult in good health.

The chain joins TRBV3-1 (or the pseudogene TRBV3-2) to TRBJ1-5; 8 nucleotides line up with TRBD1. The V gene's germline CDR1 is LGHDT and CDR2 YNNKEL (reference sequence). This CDR3 has 17 residues. V was pared by 2 bases and J by 0 bases, with 6 bases of the junction left unmatched. CDR3 DNA sequence: TGTGCCAGCAGCCAAACCACAGGGGGTAGTAGCAATCAGCCCCAGCATTTT. It is translated as CASSQTTGGSSNQPQHF.

The chain carries TRBV18 and TRBJ1-2, with D possibly TRBD1 on 5 matching bases. The V end lost 3 bases, the J end lost 6 bases, and 14 bases lay between the germline ends. Germline V lookup: CDR1 KGHSH, CDR2 LQKENI. CDR3 size: 14 residues. The CDR3 DNA is TGTGCCAGCTCACCCCGGGACCTCAGCAATGGCTACACCTTC. This sequence encodes CASSPRDLSNGYTF.

This clone was detected only once. The chain has TRBV5-4 and TRBJ2-2; a weak D match, TRBD1 (5 bases). The germline V gene encodes CDR1 SGHNT and CDR2 YYREEE (reference sequence). Trimming removed 5 bases from V and 5 bases from J, with 10 bases in between. The CDR3 sequence is 13 residues long. CDR3: CASRGVGTGELFF. In nucleotides, the CDR3 is TGTGCCAGCAGAGGGGTGGGAACCGGGGAGCTGTTTTTT.

The chain combines TRBV4-2 with TRBJ1-1, with 10 bases matching TRBD1. Germline V gives CDR1 LGHNA, CDR2 YNFKEQ. Germline trimming cut 4 bases from V and 1 base from J; bases unmatched to any gene: 12. The CDR3 has 18 amino acids. CDR3 amino acids: CASSPQGGTGAQNTEAFF. The CDR3 DNA follows: TGTGCCAGCAGCCCCCAGGGCGGGACAGGGGCGCAGAACACTGAAGCTTTCTTT.